Listed here are 6 T cell receptor beta chains from one sample, sequenced in a study of blood T cell repertoires in COVID-19. This table comes from immunoSEQ multiplex PCR, and its TCRdb copy is limited to in-frame clones, with some not included. Found here are 110,000 or so clones, more than 80% of them singletons; the top ten hold approximately 4.5%. The sequenced material came from peripheral blood. These receptors were taken from a woman in her forties or fifties with acute or convalescent COVID-19.

CDR3 DNA: TGTGCCAGCAGCTTCCGACAGGGTTCCGGGGAGCTGTTTTTT. This translates into CASSFRQGSGELFF. The J gene is TRBJ2-2, the V gene TRBV7-3; the match to TRBD1 covers 7 bases. After removal of 3 bases from V and 6 bases from J, the junction contained 4 bases not matched to a gene. Germline CDR1 reads SGHTA; CDR2 reads FQGTGA. The CDR3 has 14 residues.

The chain is built from TRBV2 and TRBJ2-3; tentative D call: TRBD2 (6 bases). Per germline, CDR1 SNHLY and CDR2 FYNNEI. The CDR3 consists of 14 residues. The V and J ends lost 7 bases and 6 bases respectively, with 17 bases between them. DNA for the CDR3: TGTGCCAGCACCCTAGGGCGAGGGAGGGATACGCAGTATTTT. Translating gives CASTLGRGRDTQYF.

V gene TRBV20-1 combines with J gene TRBJ1-1; D gene uncertain. The V end lost 1 base, the J end lost 8 bases, and 8 bases lay between the germline ends. The CDR3 totals 11 residues. In germline, CDR1 is DFQATT, CDR2 SNEGSKA (reference sequence). The CDR3 sequence is CSARARIEAFF. In DNA, the CDR3 is TGCAGTGCTAGAGCTAGGATAGAAGCTTTCTTT.

The chain combines TRBV30 with TRBJ2-7; D might be TRBD1 (5 bases). Germline lookup yields CDR1 GTSNPN and CDR2 SVGIG (reference sequence). The CDR3 contains 16 residues. V lost 0 bases and J 2 bases, leaving 17 bases between the germline ends. Here the CDR3 reads CAWSVGVRQRAYEQYF. CDR3 DNA sequence: TGTGCCTGGAGTGTAGGGGTTAGACAGCGAGCCTACGAGCAGTACTTC.

This sequence joins TRBV28 and TRBJ1-6; 11 nucleotides align to TRBD1. There are 17 residues in the CDR3. V shed 5 bases, J shed 10 bases, and the junction held 13 bases outside the gene matches. Germline V gene lookup returns CDR1 MDHEN and CDR2 SYDVKM. The CDR3 DNA follows: TGTGCCAGCAGTGAGGGGTTCGGGACAGGGGGGTTATCACCCCTCCACTTT. This encodes CASSEGFGTGGLSPLHF.

The CDR3 sequence is CASSFVSGSSYEQYF. In DNA form, the CDR3 reads TGTGCCAGCAGCTTCGTGAGCGGGAGCTCCTACGAGCAGTACTTC. The chain couples TRBV7-9 to TRBJ2-7; 8 bases are shared with TRBD2. The CDR3 covers 15 residues. The germline V gene encodes CDR1 SEHNR and CDR2 FQNEAQ (reference sequence). The ends lost 3 bases at V and 0 bases at J; junction bases unmatched: 4.